This record covers a single TCR beta chain. Germline V gene data show CDR1 as DFQATT and CDR2 as SNEGSKA (reference sequence). Germline trimming cut 3 bases from V and 10 bases from J; bases unmatched to any gene: 16. The CDR3 runs 16 residues. This sample is part of a study of blood T cell repertoires in COVID-19. Authors' processing steps: Cell counts per sample came from amplifying reference gene primers. Data came from immunoSEQ multiplex PCR; TCRdb stores just in-frame clones and leaves some out. V and J calls and clone size follow that table, whereas D and trimming were derived from the DNA. The table has over 150,000 clones, more than 75% seen once.

Sequenced: peripheral blood. The sequence came from a woman under 30 who had recovered from COVID-19. This chain connects TRBV20-1 to TRBJ2-1; TRBD2 matches at 9 bases. The CDR3 bases are TGCAGTGCTAGTGCCGTTGGTAGCGGGAGCATTGGGGAGCAGTTCTTC. It codes for CSASAVGSGSIGEQFF.